A selection of T cell receptor beta chains follows, all from one sample in a study of blood T cells in healthy people across ages. TCRdb itself ran the 5' RACE reads through MiXCR, one entry per CDR3 protein. In the table there are fewer than 800,000 distinct CDR3 sequences, 32% of which are singletons. Sequenced input: blood. These receptors all stem from a woman older than 75 in good health. Each CDR3 is given with its conserved first and last residue. D genes are given only for firm matches. Size is omitted from some rows. Given values are once, few, many or a class for expanded clones.

DNA	CDR3	size	J	D	V
TGTGCCAGCAGTTGTTCTTGGACAGCGAGTGAAGCTTTCTTT	CASSCSWTASEAFF	few	TRBJ1-1	NA	TRBV12-3/TRBV12-4
TGTGCCAGCCGGGGGCGGCCTAATGAAAAACTGTTTTTT	CASRGRPNEKLFF	few	TRBJ1-4	NA	TRBV21-1
TGTGCCAGCAGAGAAAATGGGCAGGGGCGAGAGACCCAGTACTTC	CASRENGQGRETQYF	few	TRBJ2-5	NA	TRBV28
TGTGCCAGCAGTATCCAACCCTGGGACCCCTTGCAGTATTTT	CASSIQPWDPLQYF	NA	TRBJ2-3	NA	TRBV7-3
TGCGCCAGCATGGATCAGGGGAATAAACCTTCACCCCTCCACTTT	CASMDQGNKPSPLHF	NA	TRBJ1-6	NA	TRBV10-2
TGTGCCAGCAGTTTCCGAGATGGACAGGCGAACACTGAAGCTTTCTTT	CASSFRDGQANTEAFF	NA	TRBJ1-1	TRBD1	TRBV6-5
TGTGCCAGCAGCTTAGGGTCCCGTTCTAGCACAGATACGCAGTATTTT	CASSLGSRSSTDTQYF	NA	TRBJ2-3	NA	TRBV7-9
TGTGCCAGCAGCCAACTGGGACAGGGCTATGGCTACACCTTC	CASSQLGQGYGYTF	few	TRBJ1-2	TRBD1	TRBV3-1
TGCGCCAGCACTATCGGGGGACTAGGGTCCCGTGAGCAGTACTTC	CASTIGGLGSREQYF	NA	TRBJ2-5	TRBD2	TRBV5-1
TGTGCCAGCAGGACGGGGGCCGGAAACACCATATATTTT	CASRTGAGNTIYF	few	TRBJ1-3	NA	TRBV12-3/TRBV12-4
TGTGCCAGCAGCTTAGAGACAGGGGGCAAGTTCTTC	CASSLETGGKFF	many	TRBJ2-1	TRBD1	TRBV7-9
TGTGCCAGCAGCTTAGTGACCGGGACGGGTCAGCCCCAGCATTTT	CASSLVTGTGQPQHF	few	TRBJ1-5	NA	TRBV7-2
TGTGCCAGCCTAAGGACAGGGGCCACCTGCGAGCAGTTCTTC	CASLRTGATCEQFF	NA	TRBJ2-1	TRBD1	TRBV28
TGCAGTGCTAGATCCGCTAGCGGGGGGTTCCGCACAGATACGCAGTATTTT	CSARSASGGFRTDTQYF	many	TRBJ2-3	TRBD2	TRBV20-1
TGTGCCAGCAAACCCACAGCGGGAGGTGGTGAGCAGTTCTTC	CASKPTAGGGEQFF	NA	TRBJ2-1	TRBD2	TRBV28
TGCGCCAGCAGCTTGGGGAGTATAGTCCCGACTGAAGCTTTCTTT	CASSLGSIVPTEAFF	once	TRBJ1-1	NA	TRBV5-1
TGTGCCAGCAGCCCTTATCCAGGCAGGAACTATGGCTACACCTTC	CASSPYPGRNYGYTF	many	TRBJ1-2	NA	TRBV7-9
TGTGCCAGCAGTTACAGGGGAATTGGGAGCAATCAGCCCCAGCATTTT	CASSYRGIGSNQPQHF	few	TRBJ1-5	NA	TRBV6-5
TGTGCCAGCAGTTCGACAGGCGGCCGGGGATCACCCCTCCACTTT	CASSSTGGRGSPLHF	NA	TRBJ1-6	NA	TRBV12-3/TRBV12-4
TGCAGTGCTAGGCCCCTAAACTTTCCTCGAGGTGACCAGTACTTC	CSARPLNFPRGDQYF	NA	TRBJ2-7	NA	TRBV20-1
TGTGCCAGCAGCCGGATGGTGGGCGGGGAGACCCAGTACTTC	CASSRMVGGETQYF	many	TRBJ2-5	NA	TRBV3-1
TGTGCCAGCAGCTTAGCGTTATTGGGGGTCGTCCGTTACGAGCAGTACTTC	CASSLALLGVVRYEQYF	NA	TRBJ2-7	NA	TRBV7-2
TGCAGTGCTAGAGAAATCACTGAAGCTTTCTTT	CSAREITEAFF	few	TRBJ1-1	NA	TRBV20-1
TGTGCCAGCGTGGACTCCTCCTACGAGCAGTACTTC	CASVDSSYEQYF	once	TRBJ2-7	NA	TRBV7-2
TGCGCCAGCAGCACTAGACAATTGGTTGGTGATACGCAGTATTTT	CASSTRQLVGDTQYF	many	TRBJ2-3	NA	TRBV5-1
TGTGCCAGCAGCGCCGCAGGACAGGGGTTCCAAGAGACCCAGTACTTC	CASSAAGQGFQETQYF	many	TRBJ2-5	TRBD1	TRBV9
TGCGCCAGCAGCCCCGGGTGGGGCCCTGAAGCTTTCTTT	CASSPGWGPEAFF	NA	TRBJ1-1	NA	TRBV5-1
TGCGCCAGCAGCTCCGGGACAGGGATTACTGAAGCTTTCTTT	CASSSGTGITEAFF	many	TRBJ1-1	TRBD1	TRBV5-1
TGTGCCAGTACCATGGGGGCCAACGTCCTGACTTTC	CASTMGANVLTF	many	TRBJ2-6	NA	TRBV7-6
TGTGCCAGCAGCTTAGATAGTCCCCATGAGACCCAGTACTTC	CASSLDSPHETQYF	many	TRBJ2-5	NA	TRBV11-2
TGTGCCAGCAGCTTCCGGGCCGTCCAGCAGACCCAGTACTTC	CASSFRAVQQTQYF	NA	TRBJ2-5	NA	TRBV3-1
TGTGCCAGCAGCCTCCTCGGACAGGGCGGCGAGCAGTACTTC	CASSLLGQGGEQYF	many	TRBJ2-7	TRBD1	TRBV7-3
TGTGCCAGCTCACCACTTAGCGGGGGGAGCTATGAGCAGTTCTTC	CASSPLSGGSYEQFF	few	TRBJ2-1	TRBD2	TRBV18
TGTGCCAGCAGCCAGGCCCCTCGAGGCAATCAGCCCCAGCATTTT	CASSQAPRGNQPQHF	few	TRBJ1-5	NA	TRBV2
TGTGCCAGCAGTTTAGGGGGAACAAGGGACAATCAGCCCCAGCATTTT	CASSLGGTRDNQPQHF	NA	TRBJ1-5	NA	TRBV12-3/TRBV12-4
TGTGCCAGCAGCTCACGGACTAGCGGACAAGAGACCCAGTACTTC	CASSSRTSGQETQYF	NA	TRBJ2-5	TRBD2	TRBV7-2
TGTGCCTGGAGTACCTCGGACCGGGAGGCTTTCTTT	CAWSTSDREAFF	NA	TRBJ1-1	NA	TRBV30
TGCGCCAGCAGACCAACTAGCGGGGGGCAGGGTGAGCAGTTCTTC	CASRPTSGGQGEQFF	many	TRBJ2-1	TRBD2	TRBV5-1
TGCAGCGTCCCCAGGGGGAGAACGAAGTACAATGAGCAGTTCTTC	CSVPRGRTKYNEQFF	NA	TRBJ2-1	TRBD1	TRBV29-1
TGTGCCAGCAGCCCCTCACAGCAGCTCTACAATGAGCAGTTCTTC	CASSPSQQLYNEQFF	many	TRBJ2-1	NA	TRBV28
TGTGCCAGCAGGTTGAAGGAAGGAGAGACCCAGTACTTC	CASRLKEGETQYF	NA	TRBJ2-5	NA	TRBV12-3/TRBV12-4
TGTGCCAGCAGCCTTGGGGAGTATGGCTACACCTTC	CASSLGEYGYTF	many	TRBJ1-2	NA	TRBV3-1
TGTGCCAGCTCACCAGGGAGCAGCTCCTACAATGAGCAGTTCTTC	CASSPGSSSYNEQFF	NA	TRBJ2-1	NA	TRBV18
TGTGCCAGCAGTTATACTTGGGGCACTGAAGCTTTCTTT	CASSYTWGTEAFF	NA	TRBJ1-1	NA	TRBV7-9
TGTGCCTGGACACGGACAGGGGCTAGTCAGCCCCAGCATTTT	CAWTRTGASQPQHF	few	TRBJ1-5	TRBD1	TRBV30
TGTGCCAGCAGCCGATTAGACAGGGGCGGCGAGCAGTACTTC	CASSRLDRGGEQYF	many	TRBJ2-7	TRBD1	TRBV27
TGTGCCACCAGCCCGGGGACAGCCATCAATCAGCCCCAGCATTTT	CATSPGTAINQPQHF	many	TRBJ1-5	TRBD1	TRBV15
TGTGCCAGCAGCTTTGTGGTTCTGTGGGACAGCAACTACAATGAGCAGTTCTTC	CASSFVVLWDSNYNEQFF	NA	TRBJ2-1	TRBD1	TRBV7-8
TGTGCCAGCAGTCGCATAGTGGGACAGGGGATTCTAGCCAAAAACATTCAGTACTTC	CASSRIVGQGILAKNIQYF	NA	TRBJ2-4	TRBD1	TRBV6-1
TGTGCCAGCTCACGGGACGTCAGCTCCTACAATGAGCAGTTCTTC	CASSRDVSSYNEQFF	many	TRBJ2-1	NA	TRBV18
TGTGCCAGCAGCTTGAGTACAGGGGGTAGTTATGGCTACACCTTC	CASSLSTGGSYGYTF	few	TRBJ1-2	TRBD1	TRBV7-2
TGTGCCAGCAGTACATTCAGGACTGGGGCCAACGTCCTGACTTTC	CASSTFRTGANVLTF	NA	TRBJ2-6	NA	TRBV6-6
TGTGCCAGCAGCCAAGATTACGGGGGGCTGGTAGATGGCTACACCTTC	CASSQDYGGLVDGYTF	many	TRBJ1-2	NA	TRBV4-2